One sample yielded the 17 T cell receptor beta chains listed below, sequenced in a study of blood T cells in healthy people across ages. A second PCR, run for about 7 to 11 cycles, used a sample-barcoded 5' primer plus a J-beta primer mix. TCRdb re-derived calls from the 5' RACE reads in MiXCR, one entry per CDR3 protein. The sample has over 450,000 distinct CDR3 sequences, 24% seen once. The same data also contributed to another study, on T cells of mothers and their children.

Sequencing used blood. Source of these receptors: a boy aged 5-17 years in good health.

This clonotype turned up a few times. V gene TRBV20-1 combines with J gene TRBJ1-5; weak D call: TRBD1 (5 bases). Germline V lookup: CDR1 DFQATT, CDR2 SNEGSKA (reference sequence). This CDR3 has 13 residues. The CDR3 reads CSASQGANQPQHF. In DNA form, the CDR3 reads TGCAGCGCGAGTCAGGGAGCAAATCAGCCCCAGCATTTT.

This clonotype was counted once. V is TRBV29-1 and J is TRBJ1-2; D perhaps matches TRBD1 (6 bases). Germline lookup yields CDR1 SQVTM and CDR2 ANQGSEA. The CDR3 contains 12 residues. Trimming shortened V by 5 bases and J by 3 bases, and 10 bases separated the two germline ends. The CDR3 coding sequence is TGCAGCGTTTTTGAGGGGGACTATGGCTACACCTTC. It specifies CSVFEGDYGYTF.

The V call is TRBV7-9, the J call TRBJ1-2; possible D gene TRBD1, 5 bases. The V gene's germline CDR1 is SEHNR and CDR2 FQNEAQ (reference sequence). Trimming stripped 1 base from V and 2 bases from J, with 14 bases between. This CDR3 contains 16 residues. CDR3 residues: CASSLGFTRQNYGYTF. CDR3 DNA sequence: TGTGCCAGCAGCTTAGGCTTCACACGACAGAACTATGGCTACACCTTC.

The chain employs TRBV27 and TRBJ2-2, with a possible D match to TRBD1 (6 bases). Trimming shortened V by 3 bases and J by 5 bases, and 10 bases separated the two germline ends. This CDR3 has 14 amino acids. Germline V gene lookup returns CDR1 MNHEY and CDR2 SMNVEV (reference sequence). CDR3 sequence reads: CASSLTGKTGELFF. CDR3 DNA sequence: TGTGCCAGCAGTTTGACAGGCAAGACCGGGGAGCTGTTTTTT.

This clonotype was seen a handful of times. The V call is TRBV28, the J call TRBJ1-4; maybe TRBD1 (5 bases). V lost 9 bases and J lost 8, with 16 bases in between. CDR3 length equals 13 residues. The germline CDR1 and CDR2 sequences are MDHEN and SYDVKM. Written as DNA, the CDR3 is TGTGCCAGTTCCCGGCGAGGGGAAGAAAAACTGTTTTTT. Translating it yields CASSRRGEEKLFF.

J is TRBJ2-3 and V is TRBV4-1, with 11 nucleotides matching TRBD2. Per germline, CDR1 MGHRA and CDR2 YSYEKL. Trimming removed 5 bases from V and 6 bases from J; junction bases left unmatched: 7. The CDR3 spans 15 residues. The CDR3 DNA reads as TGCGCCAGCAGCGAACTAGCGGGAGACCTGGATACGCAGTATTTT. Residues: CASSELAGDLDTQYF.

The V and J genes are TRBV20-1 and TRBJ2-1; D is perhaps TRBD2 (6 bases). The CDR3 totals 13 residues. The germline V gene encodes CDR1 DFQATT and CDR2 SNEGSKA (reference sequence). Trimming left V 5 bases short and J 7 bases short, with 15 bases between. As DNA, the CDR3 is TGCAGTGCTTTTTTCACTAGCAGGAATGAGCAGTTCTTC. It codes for CSAFFTSRNEQFF.

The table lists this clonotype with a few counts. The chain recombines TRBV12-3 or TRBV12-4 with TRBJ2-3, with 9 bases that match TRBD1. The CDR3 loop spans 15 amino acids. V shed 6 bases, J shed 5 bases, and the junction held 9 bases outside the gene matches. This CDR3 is CASSRRDRVRDTQYF. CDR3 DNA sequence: TGTGCCAGCAGCCGTCGGGACAGGGTGCGAGATACGCAGTATTTT.

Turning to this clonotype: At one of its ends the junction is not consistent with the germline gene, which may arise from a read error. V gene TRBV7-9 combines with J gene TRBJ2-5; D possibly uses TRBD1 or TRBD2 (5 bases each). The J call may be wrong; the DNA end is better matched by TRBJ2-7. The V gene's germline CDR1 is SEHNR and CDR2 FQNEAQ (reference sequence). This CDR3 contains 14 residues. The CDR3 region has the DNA TGTGTCAGCAGCCCGGACGGGACCTCCTACGAGCAGTACTTC. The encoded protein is CVSSPDGTSYEQYF.

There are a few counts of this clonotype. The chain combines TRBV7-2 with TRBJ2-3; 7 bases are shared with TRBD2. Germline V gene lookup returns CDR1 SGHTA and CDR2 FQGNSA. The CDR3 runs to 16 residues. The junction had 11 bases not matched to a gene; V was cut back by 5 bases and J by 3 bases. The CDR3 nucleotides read TGTGCCAGCAGCCGAGTAGCGGGCCTCGGAACAGATACGCAGTATTTT. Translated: CASSRVAGLGTDTQYF.

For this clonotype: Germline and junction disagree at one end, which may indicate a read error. The CDR3 sequence is CTSSGDRAWGGSTEAFF. The CDR3 bases are TGTACCAGCAGTGGGGACAGGGCATGGGGCGGAAGCACTGAAGCTTTCTTT. This chain connects TRBV25-1 to TRBJ1-1; 9 nucleotides match TRBD1. The CDR3 runs 17 residues. The V gene's germline CDR1 is MGHDK and CDR2 SYGVNS.

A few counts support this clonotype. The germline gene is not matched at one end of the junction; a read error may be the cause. Here the CDR3 reads CAVSEGGDNQPQHF. The CDR3, as DNA: TGTGCCGTCAGTGAGGGAGGGGACAATCAGCCCCAGCATTTT. The V gene is TRBV10-3, the J gene TRBJ1-5, with D possibly matching TRBD1 (5 bases). The CDR3 is 14 amino acids. The germline V gene encodes CDR1 ENHRY and CDR2 SYGVKD.

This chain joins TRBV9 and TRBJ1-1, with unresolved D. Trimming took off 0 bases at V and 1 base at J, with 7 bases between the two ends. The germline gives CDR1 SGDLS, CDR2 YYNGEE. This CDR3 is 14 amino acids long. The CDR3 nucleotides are TGTGCCAGCAGCGTAGCCCCCCAGAACACTGAAGCTTTCTTT. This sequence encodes CASSVAPQNTEAFF.

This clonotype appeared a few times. CDR3 DNA sequence: TGTGCCAGCAGCTCCGCCGGGACAGGAAGGGCCGGGGAGCTGTTTTTT. It is translated as CASSSAGTGRAGELFF. The V call is TRBV7-9, the J call TRBJ2-2; 8 bases are shared with TRBD1. V lost 4 bases to trimming and J lost 6 bases; unmatched junction nucleotides: 10. The CDR3 length is 16 residues. The germline gives CDR1 SEHNR, CDR2 FQNEAQ (reference sequence).

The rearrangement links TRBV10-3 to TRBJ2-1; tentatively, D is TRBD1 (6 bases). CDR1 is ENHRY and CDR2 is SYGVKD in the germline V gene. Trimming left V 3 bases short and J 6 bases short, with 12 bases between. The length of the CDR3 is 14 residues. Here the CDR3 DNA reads TGTGCCATCAGTGACAGGGGAGAATTCAATGAGCAGTTCTTC. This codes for CAISDRGEFNEQFF.

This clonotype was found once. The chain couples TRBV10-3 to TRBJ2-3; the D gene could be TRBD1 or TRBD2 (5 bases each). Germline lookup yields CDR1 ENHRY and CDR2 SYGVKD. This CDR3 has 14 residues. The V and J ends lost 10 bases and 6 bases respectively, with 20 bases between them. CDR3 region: CATEGSLGPDTQYF. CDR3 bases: TGTGCCACCGAGGGGTCACTAGGCCCCGATACGCAGTATTTT.

The CDR3 nucleotides read TGCAGTGCCCAGGGACAGTATAATTCACCCCTCCACTTT. Amino acid sequence: CSAQGQYNSPLHF. The chain links TRBV20-1 to TRBJ1-6; 7 nucleotides align to TRBD1. J gave up 4 bases and V 6 bases, and 3 bases lay outside the gene matches. Germline lookup yields CDR1 DFQATT and CDR2 SNEGSKA (reference sequence). The CDR3 is 13 amino acids.